This T cell receptor beta chain was retrieved from a study of blood T cell repertoires in COVID-19. As for the study in general: The United States, Italy and Spain supplied acute and convalescent COVID-19 samples. T cells, B-cell-depleted T cells, or PBMCs supplied cDNA or gDNA.

This clone was seen only once. CDR3 length: 13 residues. CDR1 is SQVTM and CDR2 is ANQGSEA in the germline V gene. With 4 bases removed from V and 0 bases from J, the gap between germline ends came to 6 bases. The assay was immunoSEQ multiplex PCR, and TCRdb's table has in-frame clones only and misses some. The table shows tens of thousands of clones, with roughly 89% occurring only once. This sequence was found in a man between 60 and 70 years old with active COVID-19. The sample consisted of peripheral blood. The chain recombines TRBV29-1 with TRBJ1-4, with D possibly being TRBD1 (5 bases). CDR3 coding DNA: TGCAGCGTTGGCAGGGCAACTAATGAAAAACTGTTTTTT. This codes for CSVGRATNEKLFF.